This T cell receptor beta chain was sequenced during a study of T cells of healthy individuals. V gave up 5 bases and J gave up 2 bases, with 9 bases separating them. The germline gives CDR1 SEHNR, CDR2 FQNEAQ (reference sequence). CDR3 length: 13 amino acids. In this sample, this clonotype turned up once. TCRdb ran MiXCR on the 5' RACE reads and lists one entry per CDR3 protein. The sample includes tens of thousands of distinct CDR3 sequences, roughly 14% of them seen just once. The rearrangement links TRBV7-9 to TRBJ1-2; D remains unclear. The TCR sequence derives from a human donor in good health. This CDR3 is CASSVGQNYGYTF. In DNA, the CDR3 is TGTGCCAGCAGCGTAGGGCAAAACTATGGCTACACCTTC.